The sample holds one count of the clone carrying this T cell receptor beta chain. Its cognate antigen is unknown. As to treatment: oral pan-JAK inhibitor, 5-10 mg twice daily. This record comes from a study of CD8+ T cells in alopecia areata. Study outcomes and limitations: The study found tofacitinib significantly decreased scalp clonality and expanded CD8+ clones among the top 100. Lesional tissue from the scalp (especially in alopecia totalis/universalis) showed higher clonality than normal scalp. Sequencing of scalp tissue also captures the resident alphabeta T cells of normal skin. Persistence in scalp and blood during tofacitinib was observed for many expanded lesional clones.

Sequencing used cDNA as its template, made by extracting RNA and reverse transcribing it. Here immunoSEQ multiplex PCR was the method, and the copy in TCRdb shows in-frame clones only, minus some. The sample has 140,000 to 150,000 clones; around half are singletons. The clonotype was recovered from a human donor with alopecia areata. Sequences were derived from CD8+ T cells sorted from blood, sampled at week 4, from a patient treated with tofacitinib.

CDR3 protein: CASSFAGETQYF. CDR3 sequence (DNA): TGTGCCAGCAGCTTCGCAGGGGAGACCCAGTACTTC. The chain uses TRBV13 and TRBJ2-5; weak D call: TRBD1 (5 bases). Trimming cost V 3 bases and J 5 bases, with 7 bases left between them. In germline, CDR1 is PRHDT, CDR2 FYEKMQ (reference sequence). The CDR3 runs to 12 residues.